This entry describes one T cell receptor (beta chain). This specimen comes from a study of T cell changes during pregnancy in multiple sclerosis. The CDR3 contains 14 residues. The V gene's germline CDR1 is MNHNY and CDR2 SVGAGI (reference sequence). Trimming cost V 8 bases and J 6 bases, with 16 bases left between them. Assay: immunoSEQ multiplex PCR; the TCRdb copy retains only in-frame clones and omits some. Of under 95,000 clones listed, 80% to 95% are singletons. The chain carries TRBV6-6 and TRBJ1-4; a weak D match, TRBD1 (5 bases). The material was CD4+ T cells from peripheral blood mononuclear cells, obtained before pregnancy. The TCR originated in a female donor with multiple sclerosis, enrolled in a pregnancy study. This CDR3 is CASVKYGGDEKLFF. The CDR3 nucleotides are TGTGCCAGCGTTAAATATGGGGGGGATGAAAAACTGTTTTTT.